This entry lists 6 T cell receptor beta chains sequenced from one sample in a study of shared clonotypes between healthy human individuals. Repertoires were generated with immunoSEQ multiplex PCR, while TCRdb's copy carries only in-frame clones and drops some. This sample has around 2,000,000 clones, with roughly 95% found just once. The sample was naive CD4+ T cells sorted from blood. Described subset: CD45RA+ positively selected. The receptors originated from a man aged 18 to 30 in good health.

V usage is TRBV5-6 and J usage is TRBJ2-3; possibly TRBD2 for D (6 bases). This CDR3 region has 16 residues. V shed 4 bases and J shed 4 bases, with 19 bases lying between them. Germline V gene sequence: CDR1 SGHDT, CDR2 YYEEEE. CDR3 DNA: TGTGCCAGCAGCCCCGGGACGCTTGGGGGGTCAGATACGCAGTATTTT. This gives the protein CASSPGTLGGSDTQYF. Looking up the rest from reference TRBV5-6 and TRBJ2-3 gives the full variable domain: DAGVTQSPTHLIKTRGQQVTLRCSPKSGHDTVSWYQQALGQGPQFIFQYYEEEERQRGNFPDRFSGHQFPNYSSELNVNALLLGDSALYLCASSPGTLGGSDTQYFGPGTRLTVL.

The chain uses TRBV9 and TRBJ2-1; 9 bases fit TRBD1. V lost 3 bases, J lost 7 bases, and 8 bases stayed unmatched. Germline values: CDR1 SGDLS, CDR2 YYNGEE. The CDR3 is 15 residues long. The CDR3 spells CASSALDRGGNEQFF. As DNA, the CDR3 is TGTGCCAGCAGCGCACTCGACAGGGGGGGAAATGAGCAGTTCTTC.

Concerning this clone itself: Just one base apart from a much larger clone, this may be a read error. Other DNA sequences in this sample translate to the same CDR3. V usage is TRBV7-6 and J usage is TRBJ1-5; D unclear. The CDR3 contains 13 residues. Germline CDR1 is SGHVS and CDR2 is FNYEAQ. Deletions cut 2 bases from V and 0 bases from J, with 2 bases between. The CDR3 bases are TGTGCCAGCAGCTTAAATAGCAATCAGCCCCAGCATTTT. Translated, it gives CASSLNSNQPQHF.

This clone was counted a single time. The chain combines TRBV30 with TRBJ1-1; the D gene is possibly TRBD1 (6 bases). The germline gives CDR1 GTSNPN, CDR2 SVGIG (reference sequence). The germline V and J ends were trimmed by 3 bases and 6 bases, with 20 bases remaining between them. CDR3 length: 15 residues. CDR3 in amino acids: CAWSRTVPEGSEAFF. Written as DNA, the CDR3 is TGTGCCTGGAGCAGGACAGTGCCCGAGGGGTCTGAAGCTTTCTTT.

The V and J genes are TRBV7-2 and TRBJ1-2; D unresolved. Trimming removed 0 bases from V and 2 bases from J, with 10 bases in between. This CDR3 contains 15 residues. Germline CDR1 reads SGHTA; CDR2 reads FQGNSA. The CDR3 nucleotides are TGTGCCAGCAGCTTAGCGCAAACTCAGAACTATGGCTACACCTTC. It translates to CASSLAQTQNYGYTF. Drawing the rest from reference TRBV7-2 and TRBJ1-2, the complete variable domain is GAGVSQSPSNKVTEKGKDVELRCDPISGHTALYWYRQSLGQGLEFLIYFQGNSAPDKSGLPSDRFSAERTGGSVSTLTIQRTQQEDSAVYLCASSLAQTQNYGYTFGSGTRLTVV.

The chain couples TRBV7-3 to TRBJ1-2; TRBD1 is a possible D gene (6 bases). Germline CDR1 and CDR2: SGHTA and FQGTGA. The CDR3 totals 15 residues. V dropped 5 bases and J dropped 4 bases, with 17 bases sitting between them. As DNA, the CDR3 is TGTGCCAGCAGCCCTGGAGGGGGTAACTCCTATGGCTACACCTTC. This codes for CASSPGGGNSYGYTF. The full variable domain, in which reference TRBV7-3 and TRBJ1-2 provide the parts outside the CDR3, is GAGVSQTPSNKVTEKGKYVELRCDPISGHTALYWYRQSLGQGPEFLIYFQGTGAADDSGLPNDRFFAVRPEGSVSTLKIQRTERGDSAVYLCASSPGGGNSYGYTFGSGTRLTVV.